These T cell receptor beta chains were read from a single sample in a study of cytomegalovirus exposure and HLA in healthy donors. Some clones are missing from TCRdb's copy, which holds only in-frame ones; the method was immunoSEQ multiplex PCR. The sample consists of 100,000 to 150,000 clones, 83% of them appearing once. The sequencing sample was made of PBMCs. These receptors originate from a woman in her forties in good health and CMV-seropositive. Both conserved end residues are part of each CDR3. The D gene is left open where the match is weak. Some rows mark clone size as missing; the rest say once, few, many or name a class of expanded clone.

d_call	v_call	clone_size	j_call	cdr3_nt	cdr3_aa
NA	TRBV29-1	NA	TRBJ1-2	TGCAGCGTGAGTAATGGCTACACCTTC	CSVSNGYTF
TRBD1	TRBV19	NA	TRBJ1-1	TGTGCCAGTAGTAGGGACAGGGCTGAAGCTTTCTTT	CASSRDRAEAFF
TRBD2	TRBV6-6	NA	TRBJ2-7	TGTGCCAGCAGTTACTTCGGGACTAGTTACGAGCAGTACTTC	CASSYFGTSYEQYF
NA	TRBV25-1	NA	TRBJ1-1	TGTGCCAGCAGCGCAGTTCGTAACACTGAAGCTTTCTTT	CASSAVRNTEAFF
NA	TRBV5-1	once	TRBJ1-5	TGCGCCAGCAGCTTGGTAGGGGGGGCAAATCAGCCCCAGCATTTT	CASSLVGGANQPQHF
NA	TRBV29-1	NA	TRBJ2-7	TGCAGCGTTGGACCCCAGGGAATCGAGCAGTACTTC	CSVGPQGIEQYF
TRBD2	TRBV29-1	NA	TRBJ2-1	TGCAGCGTCGGACTAGCGGGAGGGAATGAGCAGTTCTTC	CSVGLAGGNEQFF
NA	TRBV6-1	NA	TRBJ2-5	TGTGCCAGCAGTGAAGCCTACGGACAGGGAGGGGAGACCCAGTACTTC	CASSEAYGQGGETQYF
TRBD1	TRBV30	NA	TRBJ1-6	TGTGCCTGGAGTGTTGGGACAGGTGATTCACCCCTCCACTTT	CAWSVGTGDSPLHF
TRBD1	TRBV5-4	NA	TRBJ1-3	TGTGCCAGCAGCACGAGACAGGGGGCTTCTGGAAACACCATATATTTT	CASSTRQGASGNTIYF
TRBD1	TRBV5-6	NA	TRBJ2-1	TGTGCCAGCAGCACCCAAGTCGGGACAGGGATCAATGAGCAGTTCTTC	CASSTQVGTGINEQFF
TRBD1	TRBV28	few	TRBJ1-4	TGTGCCACCCTTTATCCGGGACAGGGATCTGAAAAACTGTTTTTT	CATLYPGQGSEKLFF
NA	TRBV30	NA	TRBJ2-7	TGTGCCTGGAGTTCTGGGAGTCTTGGGGAGCAGTACTTC	CAWSSGSLGEQYF
NA	TRBV6-1	few	TRBJ1-5	TGTGCCAGCTCTACATTGGGGGCAGGTGGTGCTCCCCAGCATTTT	CASSTLGAGGAPQHF
NA	TRBV19	NA	TRBJ1-5	TGTGCCAGTAGAGATTTTGGGGGGAAGCCCCAGCATTTT	CASRDFGGKPQHF
NA	TRBV6-5	NA	TRBJ1-2	TGTGCCAGCAGTCCCAACCATTCGGGTGGCTACACCTTC	CASSPNHSGGYTF
NA	TRBV5-1	NA	TRBJ1-5	TGCGCCAGCAGCTTGCAGGTCTTTAGCAATCAGCCCCAGCATTTT	CASSLQVFSNQPQHF
NA	TRBV2	once	TRBJ2-7	TGTGCCAGCAGCGAGGGTATGAAATACGAGCAGTACTTC	CASSEGMKYEQYF
NA	TRBV5-6	few	TRBJ1-1	TGTGCCAGCAGCTTGGGGCCCAGTATGAACACTGAAGCTTTCTTT	CASSLGPSMNTEAFF
NA	TRBV7-2	once	TRBJ1-2	TGTGCCAGCAGCCGGAGTGTTGACTATGGCTACACCTTC	CASSRSVDYGYTF
TRBD1	TRBV7-6	once	TRBJ1-6	TGTGCCAGAGCCGGGGACAGGGGGTATTCCACCCTCCACTTT	CARAGDRGYSTLHF
NA	TRBV5-4	NA	TRBJ2-7	TGTGCCAGCAGCTTGGGTACAGGCCCCACTTCCTACGAGCAGTACTTC	CASSLGTGPTSYEQYF
TRBD2	TRBV2	few	TRBJ2-3	TGTGCCAGCGAGGACTCGGGACTAGTGACAGATACGCAGTATTTT	CASEDSGLVTDTQYF
NA	TRBV28	once	TRBJ2-7	TGTGCCAGCAGAAGACAGGTTTACGAGCAGTACTTC	CASRRQVYEQYF
NA	TRBV6-5	NA	TRBJ2-5	TGTGCCAGCAGTTACTCGGGGCCTCCGAGTGAGCAGTACTTC	CASSYSGPPSEQYF
TRBD2	TRBV27	NA	TRBJ2-1	TGTGCCAGCAGTTTATTAGCGGGAGGGTTGGGCAATGAGCAGTTCTTC	CASSLLAGGLGNEQFF
TRBD1	TRBV5-5	NA	TRBJ1-5	TGTGCCAGCAGCTTTCTGACAGGGGGTGTGGTAGCCCAGCATTTT	CASSFLTGGVVAQHF
TRBD2	TRBV5-1	NA	TRBJ2-1	TGCGCCAGCAGCTTAGCGGGAGTCTCCTACAATGAGCAGTTCTTC	CASSLAGVSYNEQFF
NA	TRBV27	once	TRBJ1-1	TGTGCCAGCAGTTCCAGGCAGAACACTGAAGCTTTCTTT	CASSSRQNTEAFF
TRBD1	TRBV4-3	NA	TRBJ2-2	TGCGCCAGCAGCCAGGGACAGGGTATCAACACCGGGGAGCTGTTTTTT	CASSQGQGINTGELFF
NA	TRBV2	NA	TRBJ2-7	TGTGCCAGCAGTGGCGACAGGTCCTACGAGCAGTACTTC	CASSGDRSYEQYF
NA	TRBV11-2	once	TRBJ2-1	TGTGCCAGCAGCGGGTTGGGGCAACGCTCCTACAATGAGCAGTTCTTC	CASSGLGQRSYNEQFF
NA	TRBV30	NA	TRBJ1-3	TGTGCCTGGAGTACAACCTCTGGAAACACCATATATTTT	CAWSTTSGNTIYF
TRBD1	TRBV5-1	NA	TRBJ2-7	TGCGCCAGCAATCGGGGGACAGGGGTCTACGAGCAGTACTTC	CASNRGTGVYEQYF
NA	TRBV5-6	NA	TRBJ2-7	TGTGCCAGCAGCTTGGCGGACGGGGAGTACGAGCAGTACTTC	CASSLADGEYEQYF
TRBD2	TRBV7-2	NA	TRBJ2-3	TGTGCCAGCAGATCTAGCGCGGGAGGCACAGATACGCAGTATTTT	CASRSSAGGTDTQYF
TRBD1	TRBV27	NA	TRBJ1-5	TGTGCCAGCAGTTTACGGCAGGGGGCCCGTCAGCCCCAGCATTTT	CASSLRQGARQPQHF
TRBD1	TRBV15	NA	TRBJ2-3	TGTGCCACCAGCTTATTGCAGGGGGCGGCAGATACGCAGTATTTT	CATSLLQGAADTQYF
NA	TRBV9	once	TRBJ2-2	TGTGCCAGCAGCGTAACTGCTGGGGAGCTGTTTTTT	CASSVTAGELFF
NA	TRBV5-6	NA	TRBJ2-2	TGTGCCAGCAGCTTGGTTGTAGTCTCTGGGGAGCTGTTTTTT	CASSLVVVSGELFF
NA	TRBV28	NA	TRBJ1-5	TGTGCCAGCAGTTTTACGCCTCCGGAGGGTCAGCCCCAGCATTTT	CASSFTPPEGQPQHF
TRBD1	TRBV5-1	NA	TRBJ2-3	TGCGCCAGCAGCCCGGACAGGGGTAATAGCGGGGATACGCAGTATTTT	CASSPDRGNSGDTQYF
TRBD1	TRBV9	NA	TRBJ1-2	TGTGCCAGCAGCGCACAGGGGTCTGGCTATGGCTACACCTTC	CASSAQGSGYGYTF
NA	TRBV9	NA	TRBJ1-1	TGTGCCAGCAGCGTAGGACTGAAGAACACTGAAGCTTTCTTT	CASSVGLKNTEAFF
NA	TRBV11-2	NA	TRBJ2-1	TGTGCCAGCAGCTTAGCCCGGGCCTACAATGAGCAGTTCTTC	CASSLARAYNEQFF
NA	TRBV4-3	few	TRBJ2-1	TGCGCCAGCAGCCAGGGAAATAGCGGAAGCTGGTTCAATGAGCAGTTCTTC	CASSQGNSGSWFNEQFF
TRBD2	TRBV28	NA	TRBJ2-1	TGTGCCAGCAGTTTAACGACTAGCCGTGAGCAGTTCTTC	CASSLTTSREQFF
NA	TRBV7-3	once	TRBJ2-2	TGTGCCAGCAGCCCAGCTAGCGTCGCCGGCGGGGAGCTGTTTTTT	CASSPASVAGGELFF
NA	TRBV9	NA	TRBJ2-7	TGTGCCAGCAGCGCAGCAGGACAGAGGGCTAACGAGCAGTACTTC	CASSAAGQRANEQYF
NA	TRBV28	once	TRBJ1-4	TGTGCCAGCAGCCCTATTAGAGCACCAATTGCAACTAATGAAAAACTGTTTTTT	CASSPIRAPIATNEKLFF
NA	TRBV28	once	TRBJ1-2	TGTGCCAGCAGTTTAGATGGTTACGGGGGTAACTATGGCTACACCTTC	CASSLDGYGGNYGYTF
TRBD1	TRBV6-1	NA	TRBJ1-5	TGTGCCAGCAGCTACACAGGGGCCAATCAGCCCCAGCATTTT	CASSYTGANQPQHF
NA	TRBV5-4	NA	TRBJ1-3	TGTGCCAGCGGGGGGGCCGACAGCCGGAGTCCCTCTGGAAACACCATATATTTT	CASGGADSRSPSGNTIYF